This TCR beta chain was recovered during a study of blood T cell repertoires in COVID-19. Cohorts were based on clinical histories the participants reported. The table came from immunoSEQ multiplex PCR; TCRdb's copy has only in-frame clones and leaves some out. The sample carries around 290,000 clones, over 75% recorded once. This CDR3 contains 14 residues. The specimen sequenced was PBMCs or T cells enriched from blood (not recorded which). This TCR derives from a woman in her thirties who had recovered from COVID-19. This chain uses TRBV21-1 with TRBJ1-5; the table assigns TRBD1, which was not confirmed against the DNA. TRBV21-1 is reported as a pseudogene. CDR3 bases: TGTGCCAGCAGCAGGACAGCCTGGGAGCAGCCCCAGCATTTT. The encoded protein is CASSRTAWEQPQHF.